This T cell receptor beta chain was documented in a study of control samples from healthy donors and cancer patients. TCRdb's copy holds only in-frame clones and misses some; the assay was immunoSEQ multiplex PCR. The sample consists of 130,000 to 150,000 clones, approximately 92% of them appearing once. Per germline, CDR1 SNHLY and CDR2 FYNNEI. The CDR3 runs 14 residues. V dropped 7 bases and J dropped 7 bases, with 17 bases sitting between them. The clonotype originates from a man under 40 in good health. The genes are TRBV2 and TRBJ2-4, with D unresolved. The specimen sequenced was blood. The CDR3 DNA is TGTGCCAGCAAAGGTGGAGCCTCCTGGAACATTCAGTACTTC. It is translated as CASKGGASWNIQYF.